This is a list of T cell receptor beta chains from one sample in a study of T cells of healthy individuals. TCRdb analysed the 5' RACE reads with MiXCR anew, one entry per CDR3 protein. The table includes around 79,000 distinct CDR3 sequences, approximately 5.4% detected once. The receptors here all came from a female donor in good health. Each CDR3 is given with its conserved first and last residue. The D gene is left open where the match is weak. Part of the rows lack a size; the others show once, few, many or a class for expanded clones.

TRBJ1-2 many TRBV10-3 TRBD1 TGTGCCATCAGTGAGCCGGACAGGGGGCTTGAGAACTATGGCTACACCTTC CAISEPDRGLENYGYTF
TRBJ1-1 NA TRBV4-2 NA TGTTCCAGCAGCCAAGCGAGTGTCGGCTGGAACACTGAAGCTTTCTTT CSSSQASVGWNTEAFF
TRBJ2-5 NA TRBV20-1 TRBD2 TGCAGTGCTAGGACTAGCGGGAGGGTAGAAGAGACCCAGTACTTC CSARTSGRVEETQYF
TRBJ2-7 few TRBV28 NA TGTGCCAGCAGTACCGCGGGGATATTTCAAGGGGAGCAGTACTTC CASSTAGIFQGEQYF
TRBJ2-7 many TRBV19 TRBD2 TGTGCCAGTAGTATGGACCCCAGCGGGAGATCCTACGAGCAGTACTTC CASSMDPSGRSYEQYF
TRBJ1-1 many TRBV29-1 NA TGCAGCGCTCTGCAATGGAGCACTGAAGCTTTCTTT CSALQWSTEAFF
TRBJ2-6 many TRBV9 NA TGTGCCAGCAGCGTTACCGGGACAGGGGCCAACGTCCTGACTTTC CASSVTGTGANVLTF
TRBJ2-2 NA TRBV4-2 NA TGTGCCAGCAGCCCTTTAGAAGGCTTATTCCGGAATAAGAACACCGGGGAGCTGTTTTTT CASSPLEGLFRNKNTGELFF
TRBJ1-5 many TRBV27 TRBD1 TGTGCCAGCAGGTCAGGGGGGAGCAATCAGCCCCAGCATTTT CASRSGGSNQPQHF
TRBJ1-1 few TRBV12-3/TRBV12-4 NA TGTGCCAGCAGTTTGGGGGGGCAGGGGAACACGGAAGCTTTCTTT CASSLGGQGNTEAFF